This T cell receptor (beta chain) was sequenced for a study of T cell responses to AZD1222 COVID-19 vaccine (dated by TCRdb to the early 2020s). Background for the entire study: AZD1222 recipients with second doses at about 4 weeks or about 12 weeks were pooled, because spike-specific TCR depth and breadth did not differ between schedules. TCR sequencing covered 233 trial participants: nearly 210 given two doses of AZD1222 and around 26 given two doses of MenACWY control vaccine. Enrollment into the trials was organized by age into subgroups of 18-55, 56-69 and 70-plus years, and those subgroups contained roughly 150, 30 and 60 TCR-sequenced participants, respectively.

The meaning of the sample's time point label: baseline before first vaccination. The vaccinee samples were drawn from two UK trials, COV001 and COV002, one of which was a single-blind randomized controlled phase 2/3 trial testing AZD1222 (ChAdOx1 nCoV-19) in healthy adults. For TCRbeta chain sequencing, PBMC samples from trial participants were taken at day 0 and at day 28 after the second dose. The CDR3 regions of human TCRbeta chains were analyzed by immunosequencing. Regarding the original processing steps: TCRs in the repertoires were compared against a reference library of SARS-CoV-2-specific TCRs that had been generated with the MIRA antigen-specificity platform. Breadth was defined as the fraction of unique TCRs that were SARS-CoV-2-associated. Depth was defined as the fraction of total T cells that were SARS-CoV-2-associated. Using the MIRA data, every spike-specific TCR was mapped to the spike region that the TCR reacted to and assigned to either a CD4 or a CD8 class. Log10-transformed breadth and depth values were compared by one-way ANOVA with Sidak's multiple comparisons tests. In TCRdb, the immuneACCESS table is reduced to in-frame sequences with V and J assigned. These tables do not hold every clone; where another copy was compared, an unresolved V gene accounts for under half, and the others remain unexplained. V and J calls and clone size follow that table, whereas D and trimming were derived from the DNA. For this sample there are approximately 170,000 clones; 75% to 90% appear just once. Around 6.9% of the sample belongs to the ten largest clones.

CDR1 LNHNV and CDR2 YYDKDF are derived from the germline V gene (reference sequence). The V and J ends are trimmed by 4 bases and 7 bases, leaving 11 bases between them. Counted from cysteine to phenylalanine, this CDR3 has 14 amino acids. The retained sequence is limited to the CDR3, 42 bases, with the frame set at the first base. This clone showed up just once. Its antigen has not been determined. No quality values exist for individual bases; no much larger clone is one base distant. What the research found in general, with its limitations: CD4 TCRs associated with the vaccine covered the entire spike protein, and the dominant responses were in regions 160-218 and 743-854. Reportedly, close to half of the unique spike-specific TCRs recognized epitopes lying outside the regions that are mutated in the B.1.351 and B.1.1.7 variants. Spike-specific TCR breadth and depth rose significantly after two AZD1222 doses compared with day 0 and with MenACWY recipients. Conclusions about previously exposed vaccinees were limited because only a handful of AZD1222 recipients were SARS-CoV-2 seropositive at baseline. Because no day 14 peak-response samples were available, repertoires were characterized only after the peak T cell response. The 56-69-year group was small, and its depth increase did not reach significance, likely because of low power. Most participants were white British and females outnumbered males, and the authors suggested that clonal diversity may have been underestimated.

The V gene is TRBV15 and the J gene is TRBJ1-6; the D gene is perhaps TRBD1, from 5 matching bases. The clonotype comes from an adult in good health. Sequenced here: peripheral blood, sampled on day 0 of AZD1222 vaccination. The DNA sequence is given as TGTGCCACCAGCACGACAGAGAAAAATTCACCCCTCCACTTT. The translation is CATSTTEKNSPLHF.